The clone carrying this TCR beta chain was found many times. Time point in this sample: patch test 2, 6 weeks after DPC sensitization. Stated treatment: therapeutic diphenylcyclopropenone sensitization with weekly scalp DPC. In the library, unique molecular identifiers were attached to individual cDNA molecules. Original processing notes: From around 25,000 to 690,000 TCRs were found per sample, with a median of approximately 96,000. MiXCR was run by TCRdb on the RACE reads, yielding one entry per CDR3 protein. TCRdb's processing, not the authors', yielded these V and J calls. The data contain about 350,000 distinct CDR3 sequences, roughly 6.3% of them singletons. The data were obtained in a study of human T cells and chemical hapten exposure. J gave up 5 bases and V 5 bases, and 11 bases lay outside the gene matches. In germline, CDR1 is MNHNS, CDR2 SASEGT. This CDR3 has 16 amino acids.

The sequence derives from a woman aged 18-29 years with alopecia areata. Some clones in this sample may be carry-over from other donors' samples. The sequences come from whole blood, collected in connection with sensitization to the hapten diphenylcyclopropenone (DPC). The rearrangement links TRBV6-1 to TRBJ2-4, with 8 nucleotides matching TRBD1. CDR3 sequence (DNA): TGTGCCAGCAGTACCCTACCCGGACAGGGTCAAAACATTCAGTACTTC. Its translation is CASSTLPGQGQNIQYF.